This entry concerns a single T cell receptor (beta chain). Sample-barcoded 5' priming and a J-beta primer mix drove a second PCR of 7 to 11 cycles. Via MiXCR, TCRdb re-called the 5' RACE reads, giving one row per CDR3 protein. The table records hundreds of thousands of distinct CDR3 sequences, around 26% of them present only once. The source of the sample is a study of blood T cells in healthy people across ages. V gave up 6 bases and J gave up 3 bases; unmatched junction bases: 4. The CDR3 is 12 residues long. Germline CDR1 is DFQATT and CDR2 is SNEGSKA (reference sequence). V gene TRBV20-1 combines with J gene TRBJ1-1; 7 bases match TRBD1. The receptor's source is a woman aged 80 or over in good health. The sequenced sample was blood. The CDR3 bases are TGCAGTGCGAAGACAGGGTACACTGAAGCTTTCTTT. Amino acid sequence: CSAKTGYTEAFF.